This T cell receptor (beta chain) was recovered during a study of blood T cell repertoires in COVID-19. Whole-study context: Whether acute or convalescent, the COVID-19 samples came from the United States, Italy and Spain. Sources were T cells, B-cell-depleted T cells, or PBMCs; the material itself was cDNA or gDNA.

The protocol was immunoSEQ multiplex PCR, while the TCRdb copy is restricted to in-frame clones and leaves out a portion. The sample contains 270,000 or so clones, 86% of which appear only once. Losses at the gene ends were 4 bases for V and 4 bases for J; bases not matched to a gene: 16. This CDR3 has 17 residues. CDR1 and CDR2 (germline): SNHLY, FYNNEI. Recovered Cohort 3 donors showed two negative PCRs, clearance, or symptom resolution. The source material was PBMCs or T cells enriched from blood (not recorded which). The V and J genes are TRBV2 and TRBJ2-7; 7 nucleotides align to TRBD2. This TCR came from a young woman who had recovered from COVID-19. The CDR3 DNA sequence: TGTGCCAGCAGTGCTCGAGAGGGACTACCGAGGGTTTACGAGCAGTACTTC. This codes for CASSAREGLPRVYEQYF. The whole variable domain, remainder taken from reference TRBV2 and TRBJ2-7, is EPEVTQTPSHQVTQMGQEVILRCVPISNHLYFYWYRQILGQKVEFLVSFYNNEISEKSEIFDDQFSVERPDGSNFTLKIRSTKLEDSAMYFCASSAREGLPRVYEQYFGPGTRLTVT.